Listed here are 16 T cell receptor beta chains from one sample, sequenced in a study of T cell responses to AZD1222 COVID-19 vaccine. TCRdb's table, derived via immunoSEQ multiplex PCR, lists solely in-frame clones and lacks some. The sample carries approximately 140,000 clones, around nine tenths recorded once. The sample in question was peripheral blood, obtained 28 days after the second AZD1222 dose. The receptors here all came from an adult who received the AZD1222 COVID-19 vaccine.

This clone was recorded once. The CDR3 DNA sequence: TGTGCCAGCAGCTCCGACAGGGCGCGGGAGACCCAGTACTTC. Protein sequence: CASSSDRARETQYF. The J gene is TRBJ2-5, the V gene TRBV13; 7 bases line up with TRBD1. V dropped 4 bases and J dropped 5; count of bases not matched to a gene: 7. CDR1 and CDR2 from the germline V gene are PRHDT and FYEKMQ (reference sequence). The CDR3 extends over 14 amino acids.

V and J are TRBV30 and TRBJ1-2; TRBD1 is a possible D gene (5 bases). Trimming took off 3 bases at V and 4 bases at J, with 24 bases between the two ends. This CDR3 comprises 17 residues. Germline assignment: CDR1 GTSNPN and CDR2 SVGIG (reference sequence). DNA of the CDR3: TGTGCCTGGAGCCCCCCAGGGACTCAAAGTACTTCCTATGGCTACACCTTC. Amino acids: CAWSPPGTQSTSYGYTF.

This chain links TRBV7-8 with TRBJ1-2; the D gene is possibly TRBD1 (5 bases). CDR3 length: 16 amino acids. V was pared by 2 bases and J by 0 bases, with 13 bases between. In germline, CDR1 is SGHVS, CDR2 FQNEAQ. The CDR3 DNA sequence: TGTGCCAGCAGCTTAACCCCGGGACGGACTAACTATGGCTACACCTTC. Translating gives CASSLTPGRTNYGYTF.

The chain uses TRBV5-8 and TRBJ2-3; 7 nucleotides agree with TRBD1. The germline CDR1 and CDR2 sequences are SGHTS and YDEGEE. The CDR3 has 14 amino acids. V shed 7 bases, J shed 1 base, and the junction held 6 bases outside the gene matches. The CDR3 loop is CASGSGQGTDTQYF. The CDR3 DNA reads TGTGCCAGCGGATCAGGACAGGGCACAGATACGCAGTATTTT.

The chain couples TRBV11-2 to TRBJ2-7; D might be TRBD1 (6 bases). The CDR3 runs to 16 residues. V was trimmed by 1 base and J by 4 bases, leaving 17 bases between them. Germline values: CDR1 SGHAT, CDR2 FQNNGV. This CDR3 is CASSLGIRRDTYEQYF. For the CDR3, the DNA is TGTGCCAGCAGCTTAGGAATACGCCGGGACACATACGAGCAGTACTTC.

This chain joins TRBV29-1 and TRBJ1-1; D not resolved. Germline assignment: CDR1 SQVTM and CDR2 ANQGSEA. Trimming pared 4 bases from V and 1 base from J, leaving 4 bases between. The CDR3 sequence is 11 residues long. The CDR3 sequence is CSVVPNTEAFF. The CDR3 DNA reads as TGCAGCGTTGTCCCGAACACTGAAGCTTTCTTT.

The chain is built from TRBV7-9 and TRBJ2-1, with 13 nucleotides matching TRBD2. The CDR3 sequence is 16 residues long. CDR1 and CDR2 (germline): SEHNR, FQNEAQ (reference sequence). The junction had 3 bases not matched to a gene; V was cut back by 2 bases and J by 5 bases. CDR3 DNA: TGTGCCAGCAGCTTACGGACTAGCGGGGGACACAATGAGCAGTTCTTC. It specifies CASSLRTSGGHNEQFF.

V gene TRBV20-1 combines with J gene TRBJ2-5; D not certain. This CDR3 is 11 amino acids long. V was pared by 3 bases and J by 3 bases, with 5 bases between. In germline, CDR1 is DFQATT, CDR2 SNEGSKA (reference sequence). The CDR3 region is CSARSEETQYF. The CDR3 DNA sequence: TGCAGTGCTAGGTCTGAAGAGACCCAGTACTTC.

The chain joins TRBV29-1 to TRBJ1-1; TRBD1 matches 7 bases. The germline CDR1 and CDR2 sequences are SQVTM and ANQGSEA. The V and J ends lost 7 bases and 0 bases, in that order; junction bases with no gene match: 2. This CDR3 region has 12 residues. The CDR3 region is CSAGQVNTEAFF. CDR3 nucleotides: TGCAGCGCCGGACAGGTGAACACTGAAGCTTTCTTT. Supplemented by reference TRBV29-1 and TRBJ1-1, the full variable domain reads SAVISQKPSRDICQRGTSLTIQCQVDSQVTMMFWYRQQPGQSLTLIATANQGSEATYESGFVIDKFPISRPNLTFSTLTVSNMSPEDSSIYLCSAGQVNTEAFFGQGTRLTVV.

CDR3 amino acids: CASKLAGMTYEQYF. CDR3 sequence (DNA): TGCGCCAGCAAACTAGCGGGAATGACCTACGAGCAGTACTTC. The rearrangement joins TRBV5-1 to TRBJ2-7, with 10 bases matching TRBD2. CDR3 length equals 14 residues. V dropped 6 bases and J dropped 2; count of bases not matched to a gene: 5. CDR1 is SGHRS, CDR2 YFSETQ, per germline.

The chain links TRBV7-2 to TRBJ2-7; 8 bases line up with TRBD2. The germline V gene has CDR1 SGHTA and CDR2 FQGNSA. There are 17 residues in the CDR3. The trim removed 1 base at V and 3 bases at J, leaving 11 bases unmatched. Written as DNA, the CDR3 is TGTGCCAGCAGCTTAGACCCGAGCGGGAGCCTTGACTACGAGCAGTACTTC. It yields the protein CASSLDPSGSLDYEQYF.

The DNA for the CDR3 is TGTGCCAGCAGCTTGTTGCCGGGCTCCATCTACAATGAGCAGTTCTTC. This translates into CASSLLPGSIYNEQFF. V is TRBV5-5 and J is TRBJ2-1; D gene unclear. The ends were cut back, 1 base at V and 3 bases at J, with 14 bases in the middle. Germline-derived CDR1 and CDR2 are SGHKS and YYEKEE (reference sequence). There are 16 residues in the CDR3.

This clone was observed a few times. This rearrangement joins TRBV19 to TRBJ2-7, with a possible D match to TRBD2 (5 bases). In germline, CDR1 is LNHDA, CDR2 SQIVND (reference sequence). This CDR3 contains 14 residues. The germline V and J ends were trimmed by 1 base and 2 bases, with 9 bases remaining between them. Written as DNA, the CDR3 is TGTGCCAGTAGTATAGTCAGCGGAGCCTACGAGCAGTACTTC. Protein sequence: CASSIVSGAYEQYF. Full variable domain (missing parts from reference TRBV19 and TRBJ2-7): DGGITQSPKYLFRKEGQNVTLSCEQNLNHDAMYWYRQDPGQGLRLIYYSQIVNDFQKGDIAEGYSVSREKKESFPLTVTSAQKNPTAFYLCASSIVSGAYEQYFGPGTRLTVT.

This sequence joins TRBV9 and TRBJ2-5; 7 bases line up with TRBD1. The CDR3 extends over 14 amino acids. V trimming: 0 bases; J trimming: 5 bases; junction bases outside the gene matches: 4. Germline CDR1 reads SGDLS; CDR2 reads YYNGEE. The CDR3 spells CASSVGAGGETQYF. CDR3 DNA sequence: TGTGCCAGCAGCGTAGGGGCAGGGGGTGAGACCCAGTACTTC.

The gene calls are TRBV7-2 and TRBJ1-5, with TRBD1 as a possible D gene (5 bases). V dropped 4 bases and J dropped 1 base, with 11 bases sitting between them. Germline V gene lookup returns CDR1 SGHTA and CDR2 FQGNSA. The CDR3 spans 15 residues. The CDR3 region has the DNA TGTGCCAGCAGCTCGGGGGGTCTAAGCAATCAGCCCCAGCATTTT. Its translation: CASSSGGLSNQPQHF.

The chain recombines TRBV27 with TRBJ2-3, with TRBD2 matching 7 bases. Germline CDR1 and CDR2: MNHEY and SMNVEV (reference sequence). After removal of 4 bases from V and 3 bases from J, the junction contained 16 bases not matched to a gene. This CDR3 is 18 amino acids long. The CDR3 loop is CASSSSPNLAAGTDTQYF. CDR3 coding DNA: TGTGCCAGCAGTTCCTCCCCCAATCTAGCGGCTGGGACAGATACGCAGTATTTT.